One TCR beta chain is described in this entry. The CDR3 is 12 amino acids. With 5 bases removed from V and 4 bases from J, the gap between germline ends came to 5 bases. Germline-derived CDR1 and CDR2 are MDHEN and SYDVKM. This sample was included in a study of blood T cell repertoires in COVID-19. Libraries were prepared by immunoSEQ multiplex PCR; TCRdb keeps only in-frame clonotypes and omits some of them. This sample has roughly 250,000 clones; about 86% occur once, and the top ten carry 15% to 18%. Sequencing was done on a sample of peripheral blood. This TCR was recovered from a person between 70 and 80 years old with COVID-19, enrolled during active disease. The rearrangement uses TRBV28 and TRBJ1-4; no reliable D call. CDR3 in amino acids: CASSPVNEKLFF. Here the CDR3 DNA reads TGTGCCAGCAGTCCAGTTAATGAAAAACTGTTTTTT. Complete variable domain (other parts from reference TRBV28 and TRBJ1-4): DVKVTQSSRYLVKRTGEKVFLECVQDMDHENMFWYRQDPGLGLRLIYFSYDVKMKEKGDIPEGYSVSREKKERFSLILESASTNQTSMYLCASSPVNEKLFFGSGTQLSVL.